This TCR beta chain was identified during a study of blood T cell repertoires in COVID-19 (TCRdb year 2020). With regard to the full study: The collaborator samples originated in the United States, Italy and Spain and spanned the acute and convalescent phases of COVID-19. A freely available public database, intended as a resource for researchers studying the immune response to SARS-CoV-2, is where the repertoires were released. The dataset comprised deeply sampled blood TCRbeta repertoires from subjects exposed to, actively infected with, or recovered from COVID-19. The material from the prospective study consisted of cDNA or gDNA derived from T cells, B-cell-depleted T cells, or PBMCs. Samples came from the ongoing ImmuneRACE study (first 160 participants) plus 1,254 subjects from 6 global collaborators. The sample metadata nearly always contained a de-identified subject ID, COVID-19 status, age in years and sex. Where HLA class I and class II types were available, the types were taken from metadata supplied by the sample provider, not from assay-based typing. The paper's findings and limits, for the study overall: How much clinical and demographic metadata was included differed by source and by participant, and the metadata was provided uncurated.

TCRbeta CDR3 regions were amplified from genomic DNA using the immunoSEQ Assay, a bias-controlled multiplex PCR. In the authors' own workflow: Nucleated cell counts per sample were estimated from amplification of reference gene primers within the assay. To quantify the absolute abundance of each unique TCRbeta CDR3 rearrangement, sequence reads were collapsed and filtered. For each sample, productive Simpson clonality was calculated as the square root of Simpson's diversity index across productive rearrangements. Drawn from immuneACCESS, this table holds only the in-frame rearrangements with V and J called that TCRdb kept. Clones are partly lost; checked studies trace under half to an unresolved V gene and leave the rest unexplained. From that table come the V and J calls and clone size; the DNA was used to work out D and trimming. Across this sample there are 150,000 to 200,000 clones, with around 83% seen only once. The ten largest clonotypes hold roughly 13% of the sample.

Samples from volunteer blood donors who had recovered from COVID-19 were contributed by a second Seattle source. The collaborating institutions used their own protocols to collect whole blood in K2EDTA tubes. Collaborator samples were shipped for TCRbeta analysis as frozen whole blood, isolated PBMCs, or DNA extracted from either sample type. About this clone: Its antigen remains undetermined. There are no base qualities to consult, and no much larger clone falls within one base.

The germline V gene yields MNHEY for CDR1 and SVGAGI for CDR2. V and J are truncated by 8 bases and 6 bases respectively, leaving an intervening sequence of 20 bases. The CDR3 sequence holds 15 residues, the cysteine and phenylalanine included. Only the CDR3 DNA is retained, 45 bases long and in frame from the first base. The sequencing input was peripheral blood. The receptor's source is a man aged 65-85 years who had recovered from COVID-19. The rearranged segments are TRBV6-5 and TRBJ2-1; a tentative D match to TRBD2 spans 5 bases. The CDR3 in this case is CASSRVRAASNEQFF. The DNA reads TGTGCCAGCTCTAGGGTACGAGCGGCAAGCAATGAGCAGTTCTTC.